Below, 24 T cell receptor beta chains from the same sample are listed, as sequenced in a study of CD8+CD57+ T cells in acquired aplastic anemia (dated by TCRdb to the late 2010s). This sample was sequenced with an Illumina HiSeq 2000. Profiling of TCR beta VDJ combinations and CDR3 sequences used genomic DNA as the template. TCRdb itself trimmed the public reads at Q25 with fastp, ran MiXCR and retained productive beta chains. Under each unique CDR3 protein, matching rows form one entry showing the most common genes and DNA. The sample has around 68,000 distinct CDR3 sequences on record, 45% to 55% of them singletons. The ten most abundant clones make up approximately 8.6% of the sample. Input material: sorted CD4+, CD8+, or CD8+CD57+ T cells (not recorded which) from PBMCs. The receptors derive from a human donor in good health, serving as a control.

The chain recombines TRBV5-1 with TRBJ1-6, with D hard to call. Germline V gene sequence: CDR1 SGHRS, CDR2 YFSETQ. V shed 0 bases and J shed 6 bases, with 13 bases lying between them. The CDR3 runs 16 residues. CDR3 nucleotide sequence: TGCGCCAGCAGCTTGGGTTATCGGCAGGCTAATTCACCCCTCCACTTT. Translating it yields CASSLGYRQANSPLHF.

A few counts support this clonotype. CDR3 loop: CSVALWDNTGELFF. CDR3 coding DNA: TGCAGCGTTGCGCTGTGGGATAACACCGGGGAGCTGTTTTTT. The chain employs TRBV29-1 and TRBJ2-2, with D hard to call. CDR1 and CDR2 (germline): SQVTM, ANQGSEA. This CDR3 comprises 14 residues. V was shortened by 4 bases and J by 2 bases, with 11 bases between the two germline ends.

This clonotype showed up many times. The chain has TRBV20-1 and TRBJ2-1; D call uncertain. The CDR3 runs to 14 residues. Trimming pared 3 bases from V and 4 bases from J, leaving 13 bases between. Germline CDR1 DFQATT, CDR2 SNEGSKA (reference sequence). CDR3 in amino acids: CSASLSADYNEQFF. The CDR3 bases are TGCAGTGCTAGTCTTTCGGCAGATTACAATGAGCAGTTCTTC.

This clonotype is medium-sized by share. The V call is TRBV15, the J call TRBJ2-7; the D gene is possibly TRBD2 (5 bases). CDR3 length: 14 amino acids. In germline, CDR1 is LNHNV, CDR2 YYDKDF (reference sequence). V lost 5 bases and J lost 3, with 14 bases in between. The CDR3 sequence: CATSARTGNYEQYF. CDR3 coding DNA: TGTGCCACCAGCGCGCGGACGGGGAACTACGAGCAGTACTTC.

The chain combines TRBV14 with TRBJ2-3, with TRBD2 matching over 9 bases. The length of the CDR3 is 19 residues. CDR1 is SGHDN and CDR2 is FVKESK in the germline V gene. V lost 1 base, J lost 2 bases, and 13 bases stayed unmatched. The CDR3 DNA is TGTGCCAGCAGCCAAGTTGCGGGGGGGCACCAATATAACACAGATACGCAGTATTTT. Its protein is CASSQVAGGHQYNTDTQYF.

This sequence joins TRBV10-3 and TRBJ2-1; D is possibly TRBD1 (6 bases). V shed 11 bases and J shed 1 base, with 9 bases lying between them. Germline CDR1 ENHRY, CDR2 SYGVKD. This CDR3 spans 12 amino acids. CDR3 bases: TGTGCCGCCACAGGGTCCTACAATGAGCAGTTCTTC. Protein: CAATGSYNEQFF.

The chain employs TRBV5-8 and TRBJ1-4; 10 bases match TRBD1. The CDR3 has 15 amino acids. V lost 4 bases and J lost 7; bases outside the gene matches: 7. From germline, CDR1 is SGHTS and CDR2 YDEGEE. As DNA, the CDR3 is TGTGCCAGCAGCCCCCGAGGGACAGGGGTTGAAAAACTGTTTTTT. As protein: CASSPRGTGVEKLFF.

This clonotype occurred once. The V call is TRBV10-1, the J call TRBJ1-1, with D possibly being TRBD1 (5 bases). Deletions cut 6 bases from V and 4 bases from J, with 15 bases between. The CDR3 runs to 14 residues. Germline CDR1 and CDR2: WNHNN and SYGVQD (reference sequence). DNA for the CDR3: TGCGCCAGCAGGAGGGACGGTGAGGCCACTGAAGCTTTCTTT. Protein: CASRRDGEATEAFF.

This clonotype occurred many times. The rearrangement links TRBV19 to TRBJ2-1; tentative D call: TRBD2 (6 bases). Germline loops: CDR1 LNHDA, CDR2 SQIVND (reference sequence). The CDR3 extends over 14 amino acids. The V and J ends lost 5 bases and 3 bases respectively, with 11 bases between them. CDR3 DNA sequence: TGTGCCAGTAGTGCGGGACTTATCTACAATGAGCAGTTCTTC. This gives the protein CASSAGLIYNEQFF.

This clonotype is a singleton in its sample. V gene TRBV9 combines with J gene TRBJ1-2, with D possibly matching TRBD1 (6 bases). The CDR3 contains 14 residues. V dropped 3 bases and J dropped 7 bases, with 16 bases sitting between them. Per the germline V gene, CDR1 is SGDLS and CDR2 is YYNGEE. The CDR3 sequence is CASSASQQGPGYTF. CDR3 nucleotide sequence: TGTGCCAGCAGCGCGAGCCAACAGGGCCCTGGCTACACCTTC.

The V call is TRBV5-1, the J call TRBJ1-1; the D gene is possibly TRBD1 (5 bases). Trimming stripped 5 bases from V and 5 bases from J, with 16 bases between. This CDR3 has 14 amino acids. The V gene's germline CDR1 is SGHRS and CDR2 YFSETQ. CDR3 DNA sequence: TGCGCCAGCAGGCCGGGACTCTGGGGGACTGAAGCTTTCTTT. Its translation: CASRPGLWGTEAFF.

The gene calls are TRBV7-9 and TRBJ2-7; D possibly corresponds to TRBD1 (5 bases). The ends were cut back, 0 bases at V and 9 bases at J, with 6 bases in the middle. This CDR3 contains 11 residues. From germline, CDR1 is SEHNR and CDR2 FQNEAQ (reference sequence). CDR3 bases: TGTGCCAGCAGCTTAGCACAGGTGCAGTACTTC. It encodes CASSLAQVQYF.

The chain employs TRBV29-1 and TRBJ2-1; TRBD2 agrees at 12 bases. The trim removed 8 bases at V and 8 bases at J, leaving 7 bases unmatched. This CDR3 is 13 amino acids long. Germline CDR1 is SQVTM and CDR2 is ANQGSEA. The CDR3 nucleotides are TGCAGCTTACTAGCGGGAGGTTCCTATGAGCAGTTCTTC. Translated: CSLLAGGSYEQFF.

In this sample, this clonotype turned up many times. V gene TRBV13 combines with J gene TRBJ2-1; D not certain. CDR3 length: 15 amino acids. Germline V CDR1 and CDR2: PRHDT, FYEKMQ (reference sequence). V was clipped by 0 bases and J by 0 bases, with 6 bases between them. The CDR3 sequence is CASSLGGSSYNEQFF. The DNA of the CDR3 is TGTGCCAGCAGCTTAGGGGGAAGCTCCTACAATGAGCAGTTCTTC.

V usage is TRBV19 and J usage is TRBJ2-1; D is perhaps TRBD1 or TRBD2 (5 bases each). Germline V gene lookup returns CDR1 LNHDA and CDR2 SQIVND (reference sequence). Trimming removed 7 bases at V and 13 bases at J, with 20 bases between. CDR3 size: 13 residues. The CDR3 region has the DNA TGTGCCAGTACCGGGACGGGGTCCCAGGGCCAGTTCTTC. Translated: CASTGTGSQGQFF.

This chain's CDR3 is CASSVQANSPLHF. The CDR3, as DNA: TGTGCCAGCAGTGTACAGGCTAATTCACCCCTCCACTTT. The chain is built from TRBV2 and TRBJ1-6; tentatively, D is TRBD1 (5 bases). The CDR3 runs to 13 residues. V dropped 4 bases and J dropped 6 bases, with 7 bases sitting between them. Germline V gives CDR1 SNHLY, CDR2 FYNNEI.

This clonotype appeared a few times. The chain employs TRBV29-1 and TRBJ1-1; D might be TRBD1 (6 bases). Per germline, CDR1 SQVTM and CDR2 ANQGSEA. V shed 3 bases and J shed 4 bases, with 15 bases lying between them. The CDR3 runs 14 residues. The DNA for the CDR3 is TGCAGCGTTGATCCGCAGGGGTTGGGCACTGAAGCTTTCTTT. It specifies CSVDPQGLGTEAFF.

The V gene is TRBV2, the J gene TRBJ2-7; the D gene could be TRBD1 or TRBD2 (8 bases each). Per germline, CDR1 SNHLY and CDR2 FYNNEI. The CDR3 has 15 residues. Trimming stripped 6 bases from V and 6 bases from J, with 21 bases between. The CDR3: CASSLDRVAGGEQYF. In DNA, the CDR3 is TGTGCCAGCAGCTTGGACAGGGTGGCGGGGGGCGAGCAGTACTTC.

The genes are TRBV6-1 and TRBJ2-7; 10 bases fit TRBD1. V gave up 6 bases and J gave up 4 bases; unmatched junction bases: 6. Germline V gene sequence: CDR1 MNHNS, CDR2 SASEGT. The CDR3 spans 14 residues. CDR3 loop: CASRDRGGSYEQYF. Here the CDR3 DNA reads TGTGCCAGCAGGGACAGGGGGGGATCGTACGAGCAGTACTTC.

This clonotype was counted only a few times. The gene calls are TRBV11-1 and TRBJ2-1; D tentatively reads TRBD1 or TRBD2 (6 bases each). Germline V gives CDR1 SGHAT, CDR2 FQDESV (reference sequence). The CDR3 totals 15 residues. Trimming took off 8 bases at V and 6 bases at J, with 20 bases between the two ends. Here the CDR3 DNA reads TGTGCCAGCTCAGAAGGGGGGCCCCGGGGCAATGAGCAGTTCTTC. Protein product: CASSEGGPRGNEQFF.

The V call is TRBV9, the J call TRBJ2-3; D is unclear. This CDR3 has 12 residues. Germline CDR1 and CDR2: SGDLS and YYNGEE. V was cut by 5 bases and J by 0 bases, with 4 bases left in between. The CDR3 DNA reads TGTGCCAGCAGTAAAAGCACAGATACGCAGTATTTT. Translating it yields CASSKSTDTQYF.

The V gene is TRBV2, the J gene TRBJ1-2, with 7 bases matching TRBD1. Germline lookup yields CDR1 SNHLY and CDR2 FYNNEI. Unmatched junction bases numbered 1, after V lost 7 bases and J lost 2 bases. CDR3 length equals 12 residues. The CDR3 here is CASTDRNYGYTF. CDR3 DNA: TGTGCCAGCACGGACAGGAACTATGGCTACACCTTC.

This clonotype came up many times. The J gene is TRBJ1-1, the V gene TRBV6-5; a weak D match, TRBD1 (6 bases). Trimming cost V 11 bases and J 6 bases, with 28 bases left between them. Per the germline V gene, CDR1 is MNHEY and CDR2 is SVGAGI. The length of the CDR3 is 16 residues. DNA of the CDR3: TGTGCCTCGAACCATATCCTGGAGAGGGAGGGGGCTGAAGCTTTCTTT. It is translated as CASNHILEREGAEAFF.

V usage is TRBV25-1 and J usage is TRBJ1-6; D remains unclear. Germline CDR1 reads MGHDK; CDR2 reads SYGVNS. CDR3 length equals 12 residues. Trimming removed 6 bases at V and 7 bases at J, with 7 bases between. The CDR3 loop reads CASRQGNSPLHF. In DNA, the CDR3 is TGTGCCAGCAGACAAGGGAATTCACCCCTCCACTTT.